The 21 T cell receptor beta chains below come from one sample, sequenced in a study of blood T cell repertoires in COVID-19. Profiling relied on immunoSEQ multiplex PCR, and the TCRdb table lists in-frame clones only, not all of them. This table has about 480,000 clones, 85% to 90% appearing once. The sample taken for sequencing was peripheral blood. The origin of the receptors is a man aged 18 to 30 with COVID-19, enrolled during active disease.

The V gene is TRBV30, the J gene TRBJ1-4; 8 nucleotides line up with TRBD1. Losses at the gene ends were 2 bases for V and 6 bases for J; bases not matched to a gene: 5. Germline-derived CDR1 and CDR2 are GTSNPN and SVGIG (reference sequence). This CDR3 has 14 residues. Written as DNA, the CDR3 is TGTGCCTGGAGTTCAGGGGGCGGAGATGAAAAACTGTTTTTT. Amino acids: CAWSSGGGDEKLFF.

This chain links TRBV19 with TRBJ2-5, with TRBD2 matching 14 bases. The CDR3 consists of 16 residues. V shed 5 bases, J shed 4 bases, and the junction held 6 bases outside the gene matches. The germline CDR1 and CDR2 sequences are LNHDA and SQIVND (reference sequence). For the CDR3, the DNA is TGTGCCAGTAGTCTCGGACTAGCGGGAGGAGGAGAGACCCAGTACTTC. Protein product: CASSLGLAGGGETQYF.

The V call is TRBV11-2, the J call TRBJ1-6; 9 bases line up with TRBD1. The CDR3 consists of 18 residues. Trimming at V came to 0 bases and at J to 9 bases, leaving 12 bases not matched to a gene. Germline CDR1 SGHAT, CDR2 FQNNGV. This CDR3 reads CASSLDSVRTGVGSPLHF. The CDR3 DNA reads as TGTGCCAGCAGCTTAGATTCGGTGCGGACAGGGGTAGGTTCACCCCTCCACTTT.

The chain has TRBV25-1 and TRBJ2-7; D call uncertain. Germline V lookup: CDR1 MGHDK, CDR2 SYGVNS. The CDR3 totals 12 residues. V was trimmed by 4 bases and J by 3 bases, leaving 7 bases between them. This CDR3 reads CASSGIVYEQYF. CDR3 bases: TGTGCCAGCAGTGGTATTGTCTACGAGCAGTACTTC.

This chain uses TRBV11-3 with TRBJ2-1; TRBD2 matches 11 bases. The V gene end was trimmed by 5 bases and the J gene end by 5 bases; junction bases not matched to a gene: 11. The CDR3 sequence is 17 residues long. Looked up from germline, CDR1 is SGHNT and CDR2 is YENEEA. The CDR3 sequence: CASSRWGLAETNNEQFF. CDR3 nucleotide sequence: TGTGCCAGCAGCCGTTGGGGACTAGCGGAAACAAACAATGAGCAGTTCTTC.

The chain is built from TRBV29-1 and TRBJ1-1; 7 nucleotides match TRBD1. V lost 1 base to trimming and J lost 9 bases; unmatched junction nucleotides: 8. The CDR3 extends over 13 amino acids. Germline V gene data show CDR1 as SQVTM and CDR2 as ANQGSEA. The CDR3 reads CSVEALLGQKAFF. DNA for the CDR3: TGCAGCGTTGAAGCCCTCCTGGGACAGAAAGCTTTCTTT.

This clone was recorded once. The chain has TRBV10-2 and TRBJ2-5; 10 bases fit TRBD2. The CDR3 extends over 14 amino acids. Germline V CDR1 and CDR2: WSHSY, SAAADI. Trimming at V came to 2 bases and at J to 5 bases, leaving 2 bases not matched to a gene. CDR3: CASSEVGLAETQYF. CDR3 bases: TGCGCCAGCAGTGAGGTGGGACTAGCGGAGACCCAGTACTTC.

The chain recombines TRBV5-4 with TRBJ2-7; D is perhaps TRBD1 (6 bases). The CDR3 sequence is 14 residues long. From germline, CDR1 is SGHNT and CDR2 YYREEE (reference sequence). Trimming took 3 bases from V and 3 from J, leaving 13 bases between them. The CDR3 nucleotides read TGTGCCAGCAGCTCCGGGACAACCCTCTACGAGCAGTACTTC. It codes for CASSSGTTLYEQYF.

V usage is TRBV28 and J usage is TRBJ2-1; TRBD2 agrees at 11 bases. Looked up from germline, CDR1 is MDHEN and CDR2 is SYDVKM. V trimming: 10 bases; J trimming: 9 bases; junction bases outside the gene matches: 8. The CDR3 length is 13 residues. The CDR3 here is CATKNLAGGEQFF. The CDR3 bases are TGTGCCACCAAAAACCTAGCGGGGGGTGAGCAGTTCTTC.

The chain links TRBV5-5 to TRBJ2-5; the D is unclear. V lost 2 bases, J lost 2 bases, and 4 bases lay in between. The CDR3 has 12 amino acids. Germline V gene lookup returns CDR1 SGHKS and CDR2 YYEKEE (reference sequence). Here the CDR3 DNA reads TGTGCCAGCAGCTTACGGCAAGAGACCCAGTACTTC. This translates into CASSLRQETQYF.

V usage is TRBV5-1 and J usage is TRBJ1-2; TRBD1 aligns across 7 bases. This CDR3 region has 14 residues. CDR1 and CDR2 from the germline V gene are SGHRS and YFSETQ. V shed 0 bases, J shed 7 bases, and the junction held 6 bases outside the gene matches. The CDR3 loop reads CASSLAGDSIGYTF. The CDR3 DNA is TGCGCCAGCAGCTTGGCCGGGGACAGCATTGGCTACACCTTC.

This clone was recorded only once. The chain carries TRBV9 and TRBJ2-1; TRBD1 might be the D (5 bases). This CDR3 is 15 amino acids long. V was pared by 0 bases and J by 1 base, with 8 bases between. Per the germline V gene, CDR1 is SGDLS and CDR2 is YYNGEE. The CDR3, as DNA: TGTGCCAGCAGCGTAGAAGGGGTTTCCTACAATGAGCAGTTCTTC. This codes for CASSVEGVSYNEQFF.

A note on this clone: The same CDR3 also results from other DNA sequences found in this sample. The chain links TRBV27 to TRBJ2-7, with 7 bases aligning to TRBD1. Germline V gene sequence: CDR1 MNHEY, CDR2 SMNVEV (reference sequence). V trimming: 3 bases; J trimming: 4 bases; junction bases outside the gene matches: 3. The CDR3 sequence is 13 residues long. CDR3 residues: CASSLGRGYEQYF. DNA for the CDR3: TGTGCCAGCAGTTTGGGCAGGGGGTACGAGCAGTACTTC.

This clone was detected once. This chain joins TRBV14 and TRBJ1-1, with D possibly being TRBD1 (5 bases). The CDR3 runs to 16 residues. Germline values: CDR1 SGHDN, CDR2 FVKESK. The germline V and J ends were trimmed by 5 bases and 1 base, with 17 bases remaining between them. CDR3: CASSLLKGLGNTEAFF. The CDR3 bases are TGTGCCAGCAGCTTATTAAAGGGACTGGGGAACACTGAAGCTTTCTTT.

This clone was recorded at least ten times. The chain recombines TRBV5-1 with TRBJ2-7; 14 positions agree with TRBD2. Per germline, CDR1 SGHRS and CDR2 YFSETQ. Trimming removed 3 bases from V and 5 bases from J; junction bases left unmatched: 1. The CDR3 is 14 residues long. The chain's CDR3 is CASSWGLAGDEQYF. The CDR3 nucleotides are TGCGCCAGCAGCTGGGGACTAGCGGGGGACGAGCAGTACTTC. Based on the CDR3 plus reference TRBV5-1 and TRBJ2-7, the full variable domain is KAGVTQTPRYLIKTRGQQVTLSCSPISGHRSVSWYQQTPGQGLQFLFEYFSETQRNKGNFPGRFSGRQFSNSRSEMNVSTLELGDSALYLCASSWGLAGDEQYFGPGTRLTVT.

The gene calls are TRBV6-6 and TRBJ1-1; unclear D gene. There are 15 residues in the CDR3. CDR1 MNHNY and CDR2 SVGAGI come from the germline V gene (reference sequence). The V end was cut by 0 bases, the J end by 3 bases, with 11 bases between. For the CDR3, the DNA is TGTGCCAGCAGTTACTCGGGGAAGGAGGACACTGAAGCTTTCTTT. It codes for CASSYSGKEDTEAFF.

The gene calls are TRBV28 and TRBJ1-5, with TRBD1 as a possible D gene (5 bases). This CDR3 spans 11 amino acids. CDR1 and CDR2 (germline): MDHEN, SYDVKM. V gave up 5 bases and J gave up 11 bases, with 10 bases separating them. The CDR3 loop reads CASSSRETQHF. In DNA form, the CDR3 reads TGTGCCAGCAGTAGCAGGGAAACCCAGCATTTT.

The J gene is TRBJ2-7, the V gene TRBV18; tentatively, D is TRBD1 (7 bases). The CDR3 has 14 residues. The germline V gene encodes CDR1 KGHSH and CDR2 LQKENI. V dropped 3 bases and J dropped 3 bases, with 12 bases sitting between them. The CDR3: CASSPAGQHYEQYF. Written as DNA, the CDR3 is TGTGCCAGCTCACCTGCGGGACAGCACTACGAGCAGTACTTC.

The V gene is TRBV2, the J gene TRBJ2-2; D gene ambiguous. The V gene's germline CDR1 is SNHLY and CDR2 FYNNEI. V was cut by 6 bases and J by 2 bases, with 7 bases left in between. The CDR3 has 13 amino acids. DNA of the CDR3: TGTGCCAGCAGACTATCAAACACCGGGGAGCTGTTTTTT. Translating gives CASRLSNTGELFF. Full variable domain (rest looked up from reference TRBV2 and TRBJ2-2): EPEVTQTPSHQVTQMGQEVILRCVPISNHLYFYWYRQILGQKVEFLVSFYNNEISEKSEIFDDQFSVERPDGSNFTLKIRSTKLEDSAMYFCASRLSNTGELFFGEGSRLTVL.

The rearrangement links TRBV9 to TRBJ2-1, with D perhaps TRBD1 (5 bases). Deletions cut 7 bases from V and 6 bases from J, with 14 bases between. The CDR3 is 13 residues long. Germline V gene data show CDR1 as SGDLS and CDR2 as YYNGEE. The CDR3 sequence is CASRKEGANEQFF. As DNA, the CDR3 is TGTGCCAGCCGAAAGGAAGGGGCCAATGAGCAGTTCTTC.

V gene TRBV3-1 (or the pseudogene TRBV3-2) combines with J gene TRBJ2-4; no clear D. The ends were cut back, 2 bases at V and 0 bases at J, with 8 bases in the middle. Germline CDR1 is LGHDT and CDR2 is YNNKEL (reference sequence). CDR3 length: 15 residues. The CDR3 nucleotides read TGTGCCAGCAGCCAATACAGTCAAGCCAAAAACATTCAGTACTTC. This translates into CASSQYSQAKNIQYF.